This T cell receptor (beta chain) was retrieved from a study of tumor-infiltrating lymphocytes in primary liver carcinoma. Whole-study context: Men as well as women, aged 30 to 69 years, made up the patients.

Priming with a constant-region primer yielded TCR beta cDNA from about 500 ng total RNA. Each TCR beta library was derived from three nested multiplex PCR rounds that employed slightly modified ARM-PCR. It was with TRBV1-TRBV30 forward primers and a C-beta reverse primer that the first two PCR rounds were run, at 10 cycles each. TCRdb independently ran MiXCR on the multiplex PCR reads; one entry per CDR3 protein. The top ten hold more than 15% of the sample, which has roughly 100,000 distinct CDR3 sequences, approximately 82% seen once. Study-wide points: All five tumor regions shared only about 7-25% of top clones.

The CDR3 totals 14 residues. The germline V gene has CDR1 MNHEY and CDR2 SVGEGT. Points on this clonotype: The antigen is undetermined. At one end the junction does not follow the germline gene, possibly because of a read error.

Taking roughly 20-34 mg of unsorted bulk tissue, the authors co-extracted RNA and DNA. Sequencing was carried out using liver tumor tissue from sampling region 3. The subset here: tumor region T3, left-lateral pole. This receptor was taken from a middle-aged man with primary liver carcinoma and hepatitis B virus infection. The gene calls are TRBV6-2 or TRBV6-3 and TRBJ2-7; 7 nucleotides agree with TRBD2. The CDR3 sequence: CVSSGDSRDYEQYF. DNA for the CDR3: TGTGTCAGCAGTGGGGACTCAAGGGACTATGAGCAGTACTTC.